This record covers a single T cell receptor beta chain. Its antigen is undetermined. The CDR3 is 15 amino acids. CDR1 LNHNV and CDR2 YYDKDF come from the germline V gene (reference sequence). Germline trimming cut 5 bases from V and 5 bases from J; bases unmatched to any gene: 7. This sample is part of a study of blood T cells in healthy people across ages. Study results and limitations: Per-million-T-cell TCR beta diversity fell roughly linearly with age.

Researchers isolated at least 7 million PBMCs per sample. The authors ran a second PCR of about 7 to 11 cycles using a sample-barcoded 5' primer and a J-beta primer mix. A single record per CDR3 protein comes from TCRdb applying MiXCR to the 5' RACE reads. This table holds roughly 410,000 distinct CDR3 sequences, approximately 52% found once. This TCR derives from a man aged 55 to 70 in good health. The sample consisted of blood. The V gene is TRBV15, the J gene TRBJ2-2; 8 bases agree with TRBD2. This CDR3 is CATSLSGSFTGELFF. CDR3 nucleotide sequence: TGTGCCACCAGCTTGAGCGGGAGTTTTACCGGGGAGCTGTTTTTT. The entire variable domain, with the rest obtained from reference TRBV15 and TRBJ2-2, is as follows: DAMVIQNPRYQVTQFGKPVTLSCSQTLNHNVMYWYQQKSSQAPKLLFHYYDKDFNNEADTPDNFQSRRPNTSFCFLDIRSPGLGDTAMYLCATSLSGSFTGELFFGEGSRLTVL.